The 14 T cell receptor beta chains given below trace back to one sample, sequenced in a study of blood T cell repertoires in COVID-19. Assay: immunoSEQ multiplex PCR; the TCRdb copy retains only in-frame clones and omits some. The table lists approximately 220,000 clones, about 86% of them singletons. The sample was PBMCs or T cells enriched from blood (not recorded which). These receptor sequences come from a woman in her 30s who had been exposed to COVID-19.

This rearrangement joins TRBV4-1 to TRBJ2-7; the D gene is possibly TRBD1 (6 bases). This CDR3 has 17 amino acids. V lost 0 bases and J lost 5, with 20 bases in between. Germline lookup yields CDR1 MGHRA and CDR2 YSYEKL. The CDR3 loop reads CASSQDALRQGSDEQYF. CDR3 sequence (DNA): TGCGCCAGCAGCCAAGACGCCCTTAGGCAGGGGAGCGACGAGCAGTACTTC.

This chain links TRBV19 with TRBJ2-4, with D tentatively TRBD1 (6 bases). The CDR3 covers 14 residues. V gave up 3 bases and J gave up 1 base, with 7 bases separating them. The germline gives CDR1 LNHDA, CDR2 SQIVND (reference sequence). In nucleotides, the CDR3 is TGTGCCAGTAGTATTCAGGGGGCCAAAAACATTCAGTACTTC. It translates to CASSIQGAKNIQYF.

The CDR3 reads CASTYGQNYGYTF. The CDR3 DNA reads TGTGCCAGTACCTATGGACAGAACTATGGCTACACCTTC. The chain has TRBV19 and TRBJ1-2; maybe TRBD1 (6 bases). Trimming pared 7 bases from V and 2 bases from J, leaving 11 bases between. This CDR3 region has 13 residues. The germline gives CDR1 LNHDA, CDR2 SQIVND (reference sequence). Full variable domain (remainder filled in from reference TRBV19 and TRBJ1-2): DGGITQSPKYLFRKEGQNVTLSCEQNLNHDAMYWYRQDPGQGLRLIYYSQIVNDFQKGDIAEGYSVSREKKESFPLTVTSAQKNPTAFYLCASTYGQNYGYTFGSGTRLTVV.

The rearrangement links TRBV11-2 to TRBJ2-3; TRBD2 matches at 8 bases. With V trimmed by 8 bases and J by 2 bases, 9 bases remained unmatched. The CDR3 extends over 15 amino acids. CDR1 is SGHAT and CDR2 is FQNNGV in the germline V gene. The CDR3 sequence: CASGKRGQFTDTQYF. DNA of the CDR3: TGTGCCAGCGGAAAGCGGGGGCAATTCACAGATACGCAGTATTTT.

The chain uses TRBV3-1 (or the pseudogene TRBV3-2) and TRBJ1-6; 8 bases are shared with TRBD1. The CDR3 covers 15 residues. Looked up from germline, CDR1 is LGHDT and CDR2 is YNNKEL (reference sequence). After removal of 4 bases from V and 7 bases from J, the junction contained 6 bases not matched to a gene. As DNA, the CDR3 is TGTGCCAGCAGCCGTGGACAGGGTGGGAATTCACCCCTCCACTTT. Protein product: CASSRGQGGNSPLHF.

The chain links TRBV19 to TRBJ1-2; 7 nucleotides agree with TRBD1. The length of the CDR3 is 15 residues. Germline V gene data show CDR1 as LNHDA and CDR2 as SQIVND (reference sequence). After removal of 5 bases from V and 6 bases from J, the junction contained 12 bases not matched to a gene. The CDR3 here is CASSPSPGTVDGYTF. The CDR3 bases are TGTGCCAGTAGTCCCTCACCCGGGACAGTTGATGGCTACACCTTC.

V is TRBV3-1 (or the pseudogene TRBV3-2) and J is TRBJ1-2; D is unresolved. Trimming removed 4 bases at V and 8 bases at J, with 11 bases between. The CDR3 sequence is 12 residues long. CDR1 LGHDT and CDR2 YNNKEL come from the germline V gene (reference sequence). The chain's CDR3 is CASSPSEGGYTF. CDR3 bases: TGTGCCAGCAGCCCCTCGGAGGGCGGCTACACCTTC.

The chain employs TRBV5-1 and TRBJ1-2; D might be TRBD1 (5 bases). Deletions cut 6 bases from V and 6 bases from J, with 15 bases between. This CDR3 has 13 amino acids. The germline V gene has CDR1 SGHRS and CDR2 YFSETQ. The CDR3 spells CASKQGAGDGYTF. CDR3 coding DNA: TGCGCCAGCAAGCAAGGGGCTGGCGATGGCTACACCTTC.

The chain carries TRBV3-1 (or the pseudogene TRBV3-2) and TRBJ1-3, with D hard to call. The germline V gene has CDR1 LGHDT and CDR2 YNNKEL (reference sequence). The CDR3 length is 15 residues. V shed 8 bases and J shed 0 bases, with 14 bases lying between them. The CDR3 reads CASRLDGSSGNTIYF. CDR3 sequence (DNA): TGTGCCAGCCGGCTCGACGGGAGCTCTGGAAACACCATATATTTT.

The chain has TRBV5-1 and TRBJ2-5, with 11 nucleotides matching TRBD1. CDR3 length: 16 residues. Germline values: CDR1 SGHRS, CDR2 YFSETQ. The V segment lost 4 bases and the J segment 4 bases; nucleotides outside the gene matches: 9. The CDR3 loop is CASSPSLGTGGETQYF. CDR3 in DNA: TGCGCCAGCAGCCCGTCCCTTGGGACAGGGGGAGAGACCCAGTACTTC.

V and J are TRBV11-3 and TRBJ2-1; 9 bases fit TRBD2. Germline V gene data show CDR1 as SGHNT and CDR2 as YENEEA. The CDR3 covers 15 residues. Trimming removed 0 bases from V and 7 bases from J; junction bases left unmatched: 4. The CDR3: CASSLDGLAMNEQFF. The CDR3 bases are TGTGCCAGCAGCTTAGACGGACTAGCGATGAATGAGCAGTTCTTC.

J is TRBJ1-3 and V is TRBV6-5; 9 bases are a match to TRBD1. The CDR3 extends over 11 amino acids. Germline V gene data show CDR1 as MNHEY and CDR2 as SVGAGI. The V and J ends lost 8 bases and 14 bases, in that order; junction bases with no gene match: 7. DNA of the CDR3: TGTGCCAGCGCCCCCCGGGACAGGGTATATTTT. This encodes CASAPRDRVYF.

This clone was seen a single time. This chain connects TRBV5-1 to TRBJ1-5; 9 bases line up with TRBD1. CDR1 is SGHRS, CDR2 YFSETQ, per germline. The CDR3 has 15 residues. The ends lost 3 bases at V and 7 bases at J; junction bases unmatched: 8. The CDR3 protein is CASSSPGTGIQPQHF. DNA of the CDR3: TGCGCCAGCAGCTCCCCCGGGACAGGGATCCAGCCCCAGCATTTT.

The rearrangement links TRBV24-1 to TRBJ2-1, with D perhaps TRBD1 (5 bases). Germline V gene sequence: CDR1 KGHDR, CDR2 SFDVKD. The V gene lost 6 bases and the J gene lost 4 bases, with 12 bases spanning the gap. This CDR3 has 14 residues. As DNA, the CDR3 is TGTGCCACCAGTCCCGACGACAGATACAATGAGCAGTTCTTC. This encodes CATSPDDRYNEQFF.